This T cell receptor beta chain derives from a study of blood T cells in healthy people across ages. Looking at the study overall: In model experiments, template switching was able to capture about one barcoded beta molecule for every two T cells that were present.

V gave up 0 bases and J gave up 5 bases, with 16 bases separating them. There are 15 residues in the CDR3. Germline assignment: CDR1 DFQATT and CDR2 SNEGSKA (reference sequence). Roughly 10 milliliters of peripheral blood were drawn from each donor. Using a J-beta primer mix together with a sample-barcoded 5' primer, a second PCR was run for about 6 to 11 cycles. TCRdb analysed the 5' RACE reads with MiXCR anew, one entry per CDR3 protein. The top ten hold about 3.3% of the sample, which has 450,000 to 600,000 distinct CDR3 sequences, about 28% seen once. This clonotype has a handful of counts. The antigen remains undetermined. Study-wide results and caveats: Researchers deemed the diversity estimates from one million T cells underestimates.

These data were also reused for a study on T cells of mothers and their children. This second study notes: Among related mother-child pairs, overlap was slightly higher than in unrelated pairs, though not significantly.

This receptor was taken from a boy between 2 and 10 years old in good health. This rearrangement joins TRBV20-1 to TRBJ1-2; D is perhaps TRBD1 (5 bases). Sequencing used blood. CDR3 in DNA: TGCAGTGCTAGAGATCCCGGCGCGGACAATTATGGCTACACCTTC. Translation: CSARDPGADNYGYTF.